Listed below are T cell receptor beta chains from one sample, sequenced in a study of control samples from healthy donors and cancer patients. Method: immunoSEQ multiplex PCR; TCRdb's copy keeps in-frame clones and lacks some. Of about 120,000 clones in the sample, about 95% were seen once. The sample consisted of blood. All receptors come from a young man in good health. Both conserved end residues are part of each CDR3. The order of the fields is D gene, clone size, J gene, V gene, CDR3 length, CDR3 protein, CDR3 DNA. A D gene is named only where the DNA matches it firmly. The listing skips clone size in some rows; elsewhere it reads once, few, many or a size class.

.	.	TRBJ1-2	TRBV28	21	CASSLQTGGFLRQGTHYGYTF	TGTGCCAGCAGTTTACAAACGGGTGGGTTCCTGAGGCAGGGGACCCACTATGGCTACACCTTC
.	.	TRBJ2-1	TRBV27	12	CASSLRGDEQFF	TGTGCCAGCAGTCTCAGGGGGGATGAGCAGTTCTTC
TRBD1	.	TRBJ2-7	TRBV19	14	CASSVRDRAYEQYF	TGTGCCAGTAGTGTCCGGGACAGGGCCTACGAGCAGTACTTC
.	once	TRBJ2-3	TRBV3-1/TRBV3-2	16	CASSQAGGTLTDTQYF	TGTGCCAGCAGCCAAGCCGGAGGGACTCTAACAGATACGCAGTATTTT
TRBD2	.	TRBJ2-7	TRBV5-4	14	CASSHSGGDYEQYF	TGTGCCAGCAGCCACAGCGGGGGGGACTACGAGCAGTACTTC
.	.	TRBJ1-1	TRBV9	16	CASSPRIGTGATEAFF	TGTGCCAGCAGCCCCCGGATCGGGACGGGGGCCACTGAAGCTTTCTTT
.	.	TRBJ2-3	TRBV5-4	19	CASSLAPGWYDSGTDTQYF	TGTGCCAGCAGCTTGGCTCCAGGGTGGTACGATTCTGGCACAGATACGCAGTATTTT
.	once	TRBJ1-4	TRBV7-8	15	CASSLVGGSGEKLFF	TGTGCCAGCAGCTTAGTAGGAGGGTCCGGGGAAAAACTGTTTTTT
.	once	TRBJ1-1	TRBV7-2	15	CASSLASGGKRKAFF	TGTGCCAGCAGCTTAGCGAGCGGGGGGAAACGAAAAGCTTTCTTT
.	once	TRBJ2-1	TRBV6-4	13	CASSDNNRNEQFF	TGTGCCAGCAGTGACAACAACAGGAATGAGCAGTTCTTC
.	.	TRBJ2-5	TRBV7-7	16	CASSPVATGAAETQYF	TGTGCTAGCAGCCCTGTTGCAACGGGGGCGGCAGAGACCCAGTACTTC
TRBD1	.	TRBJ2-1	TRBV7-9	16	CASSSPSPGQGHEQFF	TGTGCCAGCAGCTCCCCCAGCCCGGGACAGGGGCATGAGCAGTTCTTC
TRBD1	.	TRBJ1-1	TRBV29-1	14	CSDESRGRNTEAFF	TGCAGCGATGAATCCAGGGGGCGGAACACTGAAGCTTTCTTT
.	.	TRBJ1-5	TRBV5-5	13	CASSWNTGQPQHF	TGTGCCAGCAGCTGGAACACGGGTCAGCCCCAGCATTTT
.	.	TRBJ2-7	TRBV6-1	15	CASSEAGTEAYEQYF	TGTGCCAGCAGTGAAGCGGGGACGGAAGCCTACGAGCAGTACTTC
.	.	TRBJ2-7	TRBV30	11	CAWTDSYEQYF	TGTGCCTGGACAGATTCCTACGAGCAGTACTTC
TRBD1	.	TRBJ1-4	TRBV6-5	15	CASRTYRGTNEKLFF	TGTGCCAGCAGAACCTACAGGGGGACTAATGAAAAACTGTTTTTT
.	.	TRBJ1-2	TRBV28	15	CASFSQRTTNYGYTF	TGTGCCAGCTTCTCCCAAAGGACAACCAACTATGGCTACACCTTC
.	.	TRBJ2-5	TRBV11-2	12	CASSFRRETQYF	TGTGCCAGCAGCTTTCGACGGGAGACCCAGTACTTC
.	.	TRBJ2-7	TRBV19	14	CASSPSADSYEQYF	TGTGCCAGTAGCCCCTCGGCGGATTCCTACGAGCAGTACTTC
TRBD1	.	TRBJ1-1	TRBV28	16	CASSAPMTGWYTEAFF	TGTGCCAGCAGTGCTCCCATGACAGGGTGGTACACTGAAGCTTTCTTT
.	.	TRBJ1-2	TRBV5-6	14	CASSLDGRGYGYTF	TGTGCCAGCAGCTTGGACGGCAGGGGCTATGGCTACACCTTC
TRBD1	.	TRBJ1-1	TRBV30	15	CAWSFRSTGGTEAFF	TGTGCCTGGAGTTTCCGATCGACAGGGGGCACTGAAGCTTTCTTT
TRBD1	.	TRBJ1-1	TRBV14	14	CASSTTGGDTEAFF	TGTGCCAGCAGCACCACAGGGGGGGACACTGAAGCTTTCTTT
.	.	TRBJ1-1	TRBV28	14	CASSRRTANTEAFF	TGTGCCAGCAGTCGCCGGACAGCTAACACTGAAGCTTTCTTT
.	.	TRBJ1-6	TRBV4-1	16	CASSRTGTDGNSPLHF	TGCGCCAGCAGCCGCACAGGAACGGATGGTAATTCACCCCTCCACTTT
.	.	TRBJ1-1	TRBV7-2	16	CASSLASGAGNTEAFF	TGTGCCAGCAGCTTAGCTTCCGGGGCCGGGAACACTGAAGCTTTCTTT
TRBD2	.	TRBJ2-1	TRBV4-3	17	CASSQAGLAGMYNEQFF	TGCGCCAGCAGCCAGGCGGGACTAGCGGGGATGTACAATGAGCAGTTCTTC
.	.	TRBJ1-2	TRBV30	12	CAWSVIRNGYTF	TGTGCCTGGAGTGTAATCCGGAATGGCTACACCTTC
.	.	TRBJ1-2	TRBV12-3/TRBV12-4	13	CASSSDRLGGYTF	TGTGCCAGCAGTTCCGACAGGCTTGGTGGCTACACCTTC
TRBD1	once	TRBJ1-6	TRBV11-2	18	CASSRLRGKTNDISPLHF	TGTGCCAGCAGCCGGCTCAGGGGGAAGACCAACGACATTTCACCCCTCCACTTT
.	.	TRBJ1-5	TRBV2	12	CASARDNQPQHF	TGTGCCAGCGCCAGGGATAATCAGCCCCAGCATTTT
TRBD2	few	TRBJ2-2	TRBV7-9	16	CASSSGTSGGSGELFF	TGTGCCAGCAGCTCCGGGACTAGCGGGGGTTCCGGGGAGCTGTTTTTT
.	.	TRBJ2-1	TRBV7-2	16	CASSRLYRRGSNEQFF	TGTGCCAGCAGCCGTCTATACAGAAGGGGGTCCAATGAGCAGTTCTTC
.	.	TRBJ2-5	TRBV4-1	14	CASSQARGRETQYF	TGCGCCAGCAGCCAAGCGAGGGGACGCGAGACCCAGTACTTC
TRBD1	.	TRBJ1-5	TRBV6-5	14	CASRTASGGQPQHF	TGTGCCAGCAGAACCGCATCAGGGGGTCAGCCCCAGCATTTT
TRBD1	.	TRBJ2-7	TRBV14	16	CASSHPWTGGPYEQYF	TGTGCCAGCAGCCATCCCTGGACAGGGGGCCCCTACGAGCAGTACTTC
.	.	TRBJ2-5	TRBV24-1	14	CATSDWRGGETQYF	TGTGCCACCAGTGATTGGAGGGGTGGGGAGACCCAGTACTTC
TRBD1	.	TRBJ1-2	TRBV5-4	14	CASSRGQGGYGYTF	TGTGCCAGCAGCCGGGGACAGGGAGGCTATGGCTACACCTTC
.	.	TRBJ1-4	TRBV27	15	CASRQHSVIKEKLFF	TGTGCCAGCAGGCAGCACAGCGTCATCAAAGAAAAACTGTTTTTT
.	.	TRBJ1-3	TRBV5-4	16	CASSLGGSISGNTIYF	TGTGCCAGCAGCTTGGGGGGCAGTATCTCTGGAAACACCATATATTTT
.	.	TRBJ1-5	TRBV6-2/TRBV6-3	13	CASSYWWDQPQHF	TGTGCCAGCAGTTACTGGTGGGATCAGCCCCAGCATTTT
.	.	TRBJ2-7	TRBV5-1	17	CASSLFPGTLAPYEQYF	TGCGCCAGCAGCTTGTTTCCCGGGACCCTCGCCCCCTACGAGCAGTACTTC
.	.	TRBJ2-2	TRBV9	16	CASSVATGIRTGELFF	TGTGCCAGCAGCGTAGCAACAGGGATCAGAACCGGGGAGCTGTTTTTT
.	.	TRBJ1-1	TRBV7-2	14	CASSFNLQNTEAFF	TGTGCCAGCAGCTTCAACCTCCAGAACACTGAAGCTTTCTTT